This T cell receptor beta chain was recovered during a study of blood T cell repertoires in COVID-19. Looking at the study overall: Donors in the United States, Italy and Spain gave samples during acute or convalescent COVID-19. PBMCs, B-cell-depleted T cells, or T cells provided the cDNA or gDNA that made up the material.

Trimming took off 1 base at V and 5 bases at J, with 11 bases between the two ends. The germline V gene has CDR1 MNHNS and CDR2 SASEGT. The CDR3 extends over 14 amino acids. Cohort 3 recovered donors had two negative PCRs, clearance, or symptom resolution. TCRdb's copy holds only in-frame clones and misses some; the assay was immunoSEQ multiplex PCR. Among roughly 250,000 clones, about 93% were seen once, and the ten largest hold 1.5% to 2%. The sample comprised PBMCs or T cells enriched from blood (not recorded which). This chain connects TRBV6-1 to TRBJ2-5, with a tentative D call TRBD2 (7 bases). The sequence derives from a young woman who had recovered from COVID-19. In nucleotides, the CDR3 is TGTGCCAGCAGTGAAGGGGGGGGCGCTGAGACCCAGTACTTC. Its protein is CASSEGGGAETQYF.